Listed below are T cell receptor beta chains from one sample, sequenced in a study of blood T cell repertoires in COVID-19. TCRdb's table, derived via immunoSEQ multiplex PCR, lists solely in-frame clones and lacks some. The table lists 75,000 to 100,000 clones, roughly four fifths of them singletons. The sample consisted of peripheral blood. All receptors derive from a man aged 45-65 years with active or convalescent COVID-19. The CDR3 runs from the conserved cysteine through the conserved F or W. The D gene is left open where the match is weak. The size field is filled for only some rows; it gives once, few, many or a size class.

TRBD1	TRBV18	TRBJ2-3	once	TGTGCCAGCTCACCACTGACAGGGTCTGGGGTTAGCACAGATACGCAGTATTTT	CASSPLTGSGVSTDTQYF
-	TRBV7-2	TRBJ2-5	few	TGTGCCAGCAGCTTAGATACCAGGGGGGAAGAGACCCAGTACTTC	CASSLDTRGEETQYF
-	TRBV27	TRBJ1-2	-	TGTGCCAGCAGTTTCTCCAGGGCAAACGGCTACACCTTC	CASSFSRANGYTF
-	TRBV2	TRBJ1-5	-	TGTGCCAGCAGTGAAGGAGTCCCGAATCAGCCCCAGCATTTT	CASSEGVPNQPQHF
TRBD2	TRBV9	TRBJ2-7	-	TGTGCCAGCAGCGTAGCTACGGGGGGCTACGAGCAGTACTTC	CASSVATGGYEQYF
-	TRBV11-2	TRBJ2-5	-	TGTGCCAGCAGCTTAGTAGCGGATGGGGGGACCCAGTACTTC	CASSLVADGGTQYF
TRBD2	TRBV4-1	TRBJ2-2	once	TGCGCCAGCAGCCAACGTAGACTAGCGGGGGCGGGCGGGGAGCTGTTTTTT	CASSQRRLAGAGGELFF
TRBD2	TRBV7-8	TRBJ2-1	-	TGTGCCAGCAGCCCGTCCGGGACTAGCGGGGGGGCATATGAGCAGTTCTTC	CASSPSGTSGGAYEQFF
TRBD2	TRBV5-1	TRBJ2-3	-	TGCGCCAGCAGCTTGAAGGGGGCGGGGGGGCTCCCAGATACGCAGTATTTT	CASSLKGAGGLPDTQYF
TRBD2	TRBV7-2	TRBJ2-1	-	TGTGCCAGCAGCTTACCGACTAGCGGGGGCCTGAGCTCCTACAATGAGCAGTTCTTC	CASSLPTSGGLSSYNEQFF
-	TRBV6-5	TRBJ2-1	once	TGTGCCAGCAGACCTGACAGGCTCTCCTACAATGAGCAGTTCTTC	CASRPDRLSYNEQFF
-	TRBV24-1	TRBJ2-2	-	TGTGCCACCAGTGATTTTCGCGTCCACGGGGAGCTGTTTTTT	CATSDFRVHGELFF
-	TRBV15	TRBJ2-1	-	TGTGCCACCAGCAGAGTTTCCGGCCAGGGGATCGGATCGCTGAATGAGCAGTTCTTC	CATSRVSGQGIGSLNEQFF
-	TRBV7-2	TRBJ1-1	-	TGTGCCAGCAGCATTATGAACACTGAAGCTTTCTTT	CASSIMNTEAFF
TRBD1	TRBV4-2	TRBJ1-6	-	TGTGCCAGCAGCGAAGGACAGGGGGCTCTTTCACCCCTCCACTTT	CASSEGQGALSPLHF
TRBD2	TRBV6-6	TRBJ2-3	once	TGTGCCAGCACTCTAGCGGGGGGACAGAGCACAGATACGCAGTATTTT	CASTLAGGQSTDTQYF
TRBD2	TRBV6-6	TRBJ2-1	many	TGTGCCAGCAGTAATAGCGGGGGGGTCAACAATGAGCAGTTCTTC	CASSNSGGVNNEQFF
TRBD1	TRBV6-6	TRBJ1-1	-	TGTGCCAGCAGCCGGGGACAGTTGAACACTGAAGCTTTCTTT	CASSRGQLNTEAFF
-	TRBV7-8	TRBJ1-1	-	TGTGCCAGCAGCTTAGGCGCCAACACTGAAGCTTTCTTT	CASSLGANTEAFF
-	TRBV11-1	TRBJ2-7	-	TGTGCCAGCAGCCAGGCGGGGACAGATCCCTACGAGCAGTACTTC	CASSQAGTDPYEQYF
TRBD1	TRBV9	TRBJ1-2	-	TGTGCCAGCAGCCCGCGGACAGGGGGTTCCAACTATGGCTACACCTTC	CASSPRTGGSNYGYTF
TRBD2	TRBV11-2	TRBJ2-5	-	TGTGCCAGCAGCTTAGATCGCGGACTAGCGGGCGAAGAGACCCAGTACTTC	CASSLDRGLAGEETQYF
-	TRBV3-1/TRBV3-2	TRBJ1-2	-	TGTGCCAGCAGCCAAGATAATAGGGCAGGGGAAGGCTACACCTTC	CASSQDNRAGEGYTF